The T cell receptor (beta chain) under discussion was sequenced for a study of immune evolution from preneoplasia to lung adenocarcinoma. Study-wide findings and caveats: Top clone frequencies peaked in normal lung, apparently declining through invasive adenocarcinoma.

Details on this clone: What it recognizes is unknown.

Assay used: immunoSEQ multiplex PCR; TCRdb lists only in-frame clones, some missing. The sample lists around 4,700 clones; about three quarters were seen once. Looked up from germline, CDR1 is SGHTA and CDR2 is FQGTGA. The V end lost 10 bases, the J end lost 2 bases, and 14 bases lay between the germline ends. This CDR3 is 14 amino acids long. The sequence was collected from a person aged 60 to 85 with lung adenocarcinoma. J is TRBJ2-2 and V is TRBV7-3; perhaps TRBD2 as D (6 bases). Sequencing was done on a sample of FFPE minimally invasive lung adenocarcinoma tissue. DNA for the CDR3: TGTGCCACCAAAAGCGGACTAAACACCGGGGAGCTGTTTTTT. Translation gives CATKSGLNTGELFF.